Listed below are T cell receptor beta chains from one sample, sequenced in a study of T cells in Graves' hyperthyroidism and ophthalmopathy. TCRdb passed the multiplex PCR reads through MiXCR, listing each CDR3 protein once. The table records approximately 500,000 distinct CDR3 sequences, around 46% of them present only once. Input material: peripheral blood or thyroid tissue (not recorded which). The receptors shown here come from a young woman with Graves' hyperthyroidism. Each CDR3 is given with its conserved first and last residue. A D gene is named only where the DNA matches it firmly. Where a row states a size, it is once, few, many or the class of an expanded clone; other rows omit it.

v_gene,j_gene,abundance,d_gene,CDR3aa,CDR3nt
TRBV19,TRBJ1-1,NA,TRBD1,CASSDRGTNTEAFF,TGTGCCAGTAGTGACAGGGGAACGAACACTGAAGCTTTCTTT
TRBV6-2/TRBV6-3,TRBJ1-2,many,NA,CASSLFPYGYTF,TGTGCCAGCAGTCTGTTCCCCTATGGCTACACCTTC
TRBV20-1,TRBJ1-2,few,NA,CSAIPTDSADYGYTF,TGCAGTGCTATCCCCACGGACTCAGCGGACTATGGCTACACCTTC
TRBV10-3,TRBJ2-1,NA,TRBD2,CAISESKREGPDEQFF,TGTGCCATCAGTGAGTCAAAGCGGGAGGGCCCCGATGAGCAGTTCTTC
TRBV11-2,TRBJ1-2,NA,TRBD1,CASSGGTGNYGYTF,TGTGCCAGCAGCGGGGGGACAGGGAACTATGGCTACACCTTC
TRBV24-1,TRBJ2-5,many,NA,CATSDQGGRKRETQYF,TGTGCCACCAGTGATCAAGGGGGTCGGAAGCGGGAGACCCAGTACTTC
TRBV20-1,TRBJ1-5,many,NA,CSALPPWTVRGQPQHF,TGCAGTGCCCTACCACCATGGACAGTTAGGGGTCAGCCCCAGCATTTT
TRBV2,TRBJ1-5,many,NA,CASSEGGHNSNQPQHF,TGTGCCAGCAGTGAAGGAGGGCACAATAGCAATCAGCCCCAGCATTTT
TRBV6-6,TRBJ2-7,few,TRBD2,CASSSGLAGARTYEQYF,TGTGCCAGCAGTTCTGGACTAGCGGGAGCCCGGACCTACGAGCAGTACTTC
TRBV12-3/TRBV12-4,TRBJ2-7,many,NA,CASSLFGAQYEQYF,TGTGCCAGCAGTTTGTTTGGCGCCCAGTACGAGCAGTACTTC
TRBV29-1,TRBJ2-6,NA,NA,CSVATRLTF,TGCAGCGTTGCCACAAGGCTGACTTTC
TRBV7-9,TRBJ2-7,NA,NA,CASSLSTGRYNEQYF,TGTGCCAGCAGCTTATCAACAGGGCGATACAATGAGCAGTACTTC
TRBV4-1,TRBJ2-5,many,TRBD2,CASSQRSGTSVETQYF,TGCGCCAGCAGCCAACGATCCGGGACTAGCGTAGAGACCCAGTACTTC
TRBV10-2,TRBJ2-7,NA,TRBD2,CATLAGGYEQYF,TGCGCCACTCTAGCGGGAGGCTACGAGCAGTACTTC
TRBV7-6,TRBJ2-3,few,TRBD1,CASSLMGTGGGTQYF,TGTGCCAGCAGCTTAATGGGGACAGGTGGAGGTACGCAGTATTTT
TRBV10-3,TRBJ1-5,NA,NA,CARSGAGGNQPQHF,TGTGCCCGGAGCGGGGCGGGTGGCAATCAGCCCCAGCATTTT
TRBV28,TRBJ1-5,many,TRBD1,CASNDRVTQHF,TGTGCCAGCAATGACAGGGTAACCCAGCATTTT
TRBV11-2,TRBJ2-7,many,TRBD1,CASSTPRGQINEQYF,TGTGCCAGCAGCACACCTCGGGGACAGATTAACGAGCAGTACTTC
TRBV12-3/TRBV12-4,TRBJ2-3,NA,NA,CASSRLITQADTQYF,TGTGCCAGCAGTAGGCTTATCACCCAGGCCGATACGCAGTATTTT
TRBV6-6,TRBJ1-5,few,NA,CASSLGGSSTQHF,TGTGCCAGCAGCCTAGGGGGTTCTTCCACCCAGCATTTT
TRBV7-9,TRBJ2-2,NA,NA,CASSLVRDGELFF,TGTGCCAGCAGCTTAGTCAGAGACGGGGAGCTGTTTTTT
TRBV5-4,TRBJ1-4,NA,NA,CATSSVPGRGGEKLFF,TGTGCCACCAGCTCGGTACCGGGGAGGGGAGGTGAAAAACTGTTTTTT
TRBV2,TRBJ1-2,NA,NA,CASSAEGFGDGYTF,TGTGCCAGCAGTGCTGAGGGATTCGGGGATGGCTACACCTTC
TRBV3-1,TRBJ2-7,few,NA,CASSLNPIYEQYF,TGTGCCAGCAGCCTTAACCCAATATACGAGCAGTACTTC
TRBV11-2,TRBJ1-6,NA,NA,CASSLGRYRWNSPLHF,TGTGCCAGCAGCTTAGGACGCTACAGATGGAATTCACCCCTCCACTTT
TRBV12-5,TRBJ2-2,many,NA,CASGLGGELFF,TGTGCTAGTGGTTTGGGCGGGGAGCTGTTTTTT
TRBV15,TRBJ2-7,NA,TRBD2,CATSRGETSAPEQYF,TGTGCCACCAGCCGAGGCGAGACTAGCGCCCCTGAGCAGTACTTC
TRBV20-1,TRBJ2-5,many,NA,CSVRDGTQYF,TGCAGTGTACGCGACGGGACCCAGTACTTC
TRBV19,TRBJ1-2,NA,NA,CASSIRVRDGYTF,TGTGCCAGTAGTATTAGAGTTCGTGATGGCTACACCTTC
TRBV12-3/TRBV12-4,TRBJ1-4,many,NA,CASSPEGGANEKLFF,TGTGCCAGCAGTCCCGAGGGGGGGGCTAATGAAAAACTGTTTTTT
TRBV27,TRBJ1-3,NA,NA,CAIPIWTESRRGNTVYF,TGTGCCATCCCCATATGGACAGAAAGTCGACGCGGAAACACCGTATATTTT
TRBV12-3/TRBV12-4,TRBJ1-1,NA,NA,CASSFAPNTEAFF,TGTGCCAGCAGTTTTGCCCCGAACACTGAAGCTTTCTTT
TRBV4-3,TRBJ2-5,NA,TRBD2,CASILSGPGDAGGPQETQYF,TGCGCCAGCATCCTAAGCGGTCCAGGGGATGCGGGAGGGCCTCAAGAGACCCAGTACTTC
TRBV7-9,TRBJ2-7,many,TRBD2,CASSHPQSLAGAYEQYF,TGTGCCAGCAGCCATCCCCAGTCCCTAGCGGGTGCCTACGAGCAGTACTTC
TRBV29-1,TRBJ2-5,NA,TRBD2,CSSLAGVETQYF,TGCAGCTCCTTAGCGGGAGTGGAGACCCAGTACTTC
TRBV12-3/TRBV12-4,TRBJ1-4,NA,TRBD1,CASSHDRGRLFF,TGTGCCAGCAGTCATGACAGGGGTAGACTGTTTTTT
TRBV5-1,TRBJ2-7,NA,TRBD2,CASSWGLAGGWGQYF,TGCGCCAGCAGCTGGGGACTAGCGGGAGGATGGGGGCAGTACTTC
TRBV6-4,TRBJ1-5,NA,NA,CASPGDQPQHF,TGTGCTTCGCCCGGGGATCAGCCCCAGCATTTT
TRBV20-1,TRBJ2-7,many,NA,CSAVRHTSSYEQYF,TGCAGTGCTGTACGACACACATCTTCCTACGAGCAGTACTTC
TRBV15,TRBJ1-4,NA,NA,CATSREGVEKLFF,TGTGCCACCAGCAGAGAAGGGGTGGAAAAACTGTTTTTT
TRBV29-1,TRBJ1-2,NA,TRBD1,CSVRAGGYTYYTF,TGCAGCGTTAGGGCAGGGGGATACACCTACTACACCTTC
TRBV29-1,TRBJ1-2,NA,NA,CSVDETGSYGYTF,TGCAGCGTTGATGAGACAGGTAGCTATGGCTACACCTTC
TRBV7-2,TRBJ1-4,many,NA,CASSLRRGIEKLFF,TGTGCCAGCAGCTTGCGTAGGGGGATTGAAAAACTGTTTTTT
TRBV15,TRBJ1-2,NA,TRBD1,CATSRDRGQGSGYTF,TGTGCCACCAGCAGAGATAGGGGACAGGGATCTGGCTACACCTTC
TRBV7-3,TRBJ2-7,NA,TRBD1,CASSQDLLRGQTYEQYF,TGCGCCAGCAGCCAAGATCTCTTGAGGGGACAGACCTACGAGCAGTACTTC
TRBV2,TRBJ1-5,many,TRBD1,CASSGGYRTGYSPDQPQHF,TGTGCCAGCAGTGGCGGTTATAGGACAGGGTATTCACCAGATCAGCCCCAGCATTTT
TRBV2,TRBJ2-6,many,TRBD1,CASLTGPGSGANVLTF,TGTGCCAGCTTGACAGGGCCAGGCTCTGGGGCCAACGTCCTGACTTTC
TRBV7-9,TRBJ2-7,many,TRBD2,CASSTSGSGYEQYF,TGTGCCAGCAGCACTAGCGGGAGTGGGTACGAGCAGTACTTC
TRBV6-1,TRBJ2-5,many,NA,CASSESYETQYF,TGTGCCAGCAGTGAATCTTACGAGACCCAGTACTTC
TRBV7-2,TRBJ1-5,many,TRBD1,CASSLMGDRGVSQPQHF,TGTGCCAGCAGCCTAATGGGAGACAGGGGAGTCTCTCAGCCCCAGCATTTT
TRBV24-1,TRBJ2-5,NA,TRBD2,CATSPGGGVQETQYF,TGTGCCACCAGCCCCGGCGGGGGAGTTCAAGAGACCCAGTACTTC
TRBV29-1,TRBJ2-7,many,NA,CSVGGLNYEQYF,TGCAGCGTGGGGGGCCTCAACTACGAGCAGTACTTC